Listed below are T cell receptor beta chains from one sample, sequenced in a study of blood T cell repertoires in COVID-19. Libraries were prepared by immunoSEQ multiplex PCR; TCRdb keeps only in-frame clonotypes and omits some of them. The sample holds 250,000 to 300,000 clones, roughly nine tenths seen once. The sequencing input was PBMCs or T cells enriched from blood (not recorded which). The receptors here all came from a human donor in a cohort exposed to, infected with or recovered from COVID-19 (not recorded which). The donor label of this sample is uncertain. Both conserved end residues are part of each CDR3. A D gene is named only where the DNA matches it firmly. The size entry is marked missing in some rows and otherwise reads once, few, many or a size class.

d_gene: TRBD1; abundance: NA; j_gene: TRBJ1-2; v_gene: TRBV6-1; CDR3nt: TGTGCCAGCAGTGAGGGGCCGGGACAGGGAAACTATGGCTACACCTTC; CDR3aa: CASSEGPGQGNYGYTF
d_gene: NA; abundance: NA; j_gene: TRBJ2-5; v_gene: TRBV3-1/TRBV3-2; CDR3nt: TGTGCCAGCAGCCAAGAGCGGGGATTCCAAGAGACCCAGTACTTC; CDR3aa: CASSQERGFQETQYF
d_gene: TRBD1; abundance: NA; j_gene: TRBJ1-1; v_gene: TRBV24-1; CDR3nt: TGTGCCACCAGTGATCCGACAGGGAGCGGTACTGAAGCTTTCTTT; CDR3aa: CATSDPTGSGTEAFF
d_gene: NA; abundance: NA; j_gene: TRBJ2-7; v_gene: TRBV20-1; CDR3nt: TGCAGTGCCAGTAAACGGGGCTACGAGCAGTACTTC; CDR3aa: CSASKRGYEQYF
d_gene: NA; abundance: NA; j_gene: TRBJ2-7; v_gene: TRBV29-1; CDR3nt: TGCAGCGTGGGGACACCCACCTACGAGCAGTACTTC; CDR3aa: CSVGTPTYEQYF
d_gene: NA; abundance: NA; j_gene: TRBJ2-3; v_gene: TRBV19; CDR3nt: TGTGCCAGTAGTATCGGTCTAGCAGATACGCAGTATTTT; CDR3aa: CASSIGLADTQYF
d_gene: NA; abundance: NA; j_gene: TRBJ2-1; v_gene: TRBV19; CDR3nt: TGTGCCAGTTCTAACAGGTATGAGCAGTTCTTC; CDR3aa: CASSNRYEQFF
d_gene: NA; abundance: NA; j_gene: TRBJ2-7; v_gene: TRBV1; CDR3nt: TGCACCAGCAGCCCCCAGGAGCGGGTTAGGTCCTACGAGCAGTACTTC; CDR3aa: CTSSPQERVRSYEQYF
d_gene: NA; abundance: NA; j_gene: TRBJ2-7; v_gene: TRBV3-1/TRBV3-2; CDR3nt: TGTGCCAGCAGCCAAGATTGGGGCAGTTACGAGCAGTACTTC; CDR3aa: CASSQDWGSYEQYF
d_gene: NA; abundance: NA; j_gene: TRBJ1-1; v_gene: TRBV5-1; CDR3nt: TGCGCCAGCAGTGCACAGACGGGGATGAACACTGAAGCTTTCTTT; CDR3aa: CASSAQTGMNTEAFF
d_gene: NA; abundance: once; j_gene: TRBJ1-2; v_gene: TRBV27; CDR3nt: TGTGCCAGCAGTTTAAGAGAGGGTGGCTACACCTTC; CDR3aa: CASSLREGGYTF
d_gene: TRBD1; abundance: once; j_gene: TRBJ1-2; v_gene: TRBV5-4; CDR3nt: TGTGCCAGCAGCTTGGGGGACAGGGACAACTATGGCTACACCTTC; CDR3aa: CASSLGDRDNYGYTF
d_gene: NA; abundance: NA; j_gene: TRBJ1-6; v_gene: TRBV2; CDR3nt: TGTGCCAGCGCCCTTAGTAATTCACCCCTCCACTTT; CDR3aa: CASALSNSPLHF
d_gene: TRBD2; abundance: NA; j_gene: TRBJ2-2; v_gene: TRBV5-1; CDR3nt: TGCGCCAGCAGCTTAGCGGGGGTCACCGGGGAGCTGTTTTTT; CDR3aa: CASSLAGVTGELFF
d_gene: NA; abundance: NA; j_gene: TRBJ1-3; v_gene: TRBV5-1; CDR3nt: TGCGCCAGCAGCTTGGCAGGGCAGTCTGGAAACACCATATATTTT; CDR3aa: CASSLAGQSGNTIYF
d_gene: NA; abundance: NA; j_gene: TRBJ1-1; v_gene: TRBV14; CDR3nt: TGTGCCAGCAGCCCCCTCAGGGGAATTGGAACTGAAGCTTTCTTT; CDR3aa: CASSPLRGIGTEAFF
d_gene: NA; abundance: NA; j_gene: TRBJ1-3; v_gene: TRBV27; CDR3nt: TGTGCCAGCAGTGCACAGGGAGTCGCTGGAAACACCATATATTTT; CDR3aa: CASSAQGVAGNTIYF
d_gene: NA; abundance: NA; j_gene: TRBJ1-3; v_gene: TRBV29-1; CDR3nt: TGCAGCGTAGAGGACAGCTACTCTGGAAACACCATATATTTT; CDR3aa: CSVEDSYSGNTIYF
d_gene: NA; abundance: NA; j_gene: TRBJ2-7; v_gene: TRBV29-1; CDR3nt: TGCAGCGTTGCGGGTCCCTACGAGCAGTACTTC; CDR3aa: CSVAGPYEQYF
d_gene: TRBD2; abundance: once; j_gene: TRBJ2-3; v_gene: TRBV18; CDR3nt: TGTGCCAGCTCACCACTAGCAAGCGGGGGAGATACGCAGTATTTT; CDR3aa: CASSPLASGGDTQYF
d_gene: TRBD1; abundance: few; j_gene: TRBJ2-2; v_gene: TRBV10-3; CDR3nt: TGTGCCATCAGTGAGTCTCCAGGGGGCCTCACCGGGGAGCTGTTTTTT; CDR3aa: CAISESPGGLTGELFF
d_gene: TRBD2; abundance: NA; j_gene: TRBJ2-3; v_gene: TRBV19; CDR3nt: TGTGCCAGTAATGGACTAGCGGGGGGGCCAGATACGCAGTATTTT; CDR3aa: CASNGLAGGPDTQYF
d_gene: NA; abundance: NA; j_gene: TRBJ2-3; v_gene: TRBV5-1; CDR3nt: TGCGCCAGCAGCTTTTCGAGGGATACGCAGTATTTT; CDR3aa: CASSFSRDTQYF
d_gene: TRBD2; abundance: NA; j_gene: TRBJ2-7; v_gene: TRBV9; CDR3nt: TGTGCCAGCAGCCCCCGGGGGGAATACACCTACGAGCAGTACTTC; CDR3aa: CASSPRGEYTYEQYF
d_gene: TRBD2; abundance: NA; j_gene: TRBJ2-3; v_gene: TRBV7-2; CDR3nt: TGTGCCAGCAGGAAGAGCGGGGGGGTCACAGATACGCAGTATTTT; CDR3aa: CASRKSGGVTDTQYF
d_gene: NA; abundance: NA; j_gene: TRBJ2-7; v_gene: TRBV4-3; CDR3nt: TGCGCCAGCTCTTCGTCAGGGGGGAAAGGCCACGAGCAGTACTTC; CDR3aa: CASSSSGGKGHEQYF
d_gene: NA; abundance: NA; j_gene: TRBJ1-1; v_gene: TRBV7-2; CDR3nt: TGTGCCAGCAAGAACGGGGTGAACACTGAAGCTTTCTTT; CDR3aa: CASKNGVNTEAFF
d_gene: TRBD1; abundance: NA; j_gene: TRBJ1-1; v_gene: TRBV6-5; CDR3nt: TGTGCCGGAACAGGGGGCACTGAAGCTTTCTTT; CDR3aa: CAGTGGTEAFF
d_gene: NA; abundance: NA; j_gene: TRBJ2-7; v_gene: TRBV6-5; CDR3nt: TGTGCCAGCGATTGGAGGGCTACCTACGAGCAGTACTTC; CDR3aa: CASDWRATYEQYF
d_gene: TRBD1; abundance: NA; j_gene: TRBJ1-4; v_gene: TRBV19; CDR3nt: TGTGCCAGTCGGGACAGAGGTAATGAAAAACTGTTTTTT; CDR3aa: CASRDRGNEKLFF
d_gene: TRBD1; abundance: NA; j_gene: TRBJ2-5; v_gene: TRBV11-3; CDR3nt: TGTGCCAGCAGCTCCGGGGACAGAGAGACCCAGTACTTC; CDR3aa: CASSSGDRETQYF
d_gene: TRBD1; abundance: NA; j_gene: TRBJ2-7; v_gene: TRBV10-3; CDR3nt: TGTGCCATCAGGGCCGGGACAGGGACCTACGAGCAGTACTTC; CDR3aa: CAIRAGTGTYEQYF
d_gene: NA; abundance: NA; j_gene: TRBJ1-2; v_gene: TRBV6-5; CDR3nt: TGTGCCAGCAGCACTGGAGCTAACTATGGCTACACCTTC; CDR3aa: CASSTGANYGYTF
d_gene: NA; abundance: NA; j_gene: TRBJ1-2; v_gene: TRBV6-1; CDR3nt: TGTGCCAGCAGTGGAGCGGCGGTTAAGGGCTACACCTTC; CDR3aa: CASSGAAVKGYTF
d_gene: NA; abundance: NA; j_gene: TRBJ2-3; v_gene: TRBV24-1; CDR3nt: TGTGCCACCCGAGCAAAGGGGCCGCAACATACGCAGTATTTT; CDR3aa: CATRAKGPQHTQYF
d_gene: TRBD1; abundance: NA; j_gene: TRBJ1-1; v_gene: TRBV6-5; CDR3nt: TGTGCCAGCAGTACGGGACAGGAGCTTCAAGCTTTCTTT; CDR3aa: CASSTGQELQAFF
d_gene: TRBD1; abundance: NA; j_gene: TRBJ1-6; v_gene: TRBV13; CDR3nt: TGTGCCAGCAGCTCGCAACAGGGGGGGGGTAATTCACCCCTCCACTTT; CDR3aa: CASSSQQGGGNSPLHF
d_gene: NA; abundance: NA; j_gene: TRBJ1-6; v_gene: TRBV4-2; CDR3nt: TGTGCCAGCAGCCAAGAAGCACGGAGGGGTTCACCCCTCCACTTT; CDR3aa: CASSQEARRGSPLHF
d_gene: NA; abundance: NA; j_gene: TRBJ1-5; v_gene: TRBV19; CDR3nt: TGTGCCAGTAGTATAGGGGGAGGGGCTGGGAATCAGCCCCAGCATTTT; CDR3aa: CASSIGGGAGNQPQHF
d_gene: NA; abundance: NA; j_gene: TRBJ2-6; v_gene: TRBV5-1; CDR3nt: TGCGCCAGCAGGGGGGCTCCGGGTGGGGCCAACGTCCTGACTTTC; CDR3aa: CASRGAPGGANVLTF
d_gene: NA; abundance: NA; j_gene: TRBJ1-1; v_gene: TRBV5-1; CDR3nt: TGCGCCAGCAGCTTGGTTCGGGGTACTGAAGCTTTCTTT; CDR3aa: CASSLVRGTEAFF
d_gene: NA; abundance: NA; j_gene: TRBJ2-1; v_gene: TRBV13; CDR3nt: TGTGCCAGCAGCGGTAGGGGCGTTACAAGCTCCTACAATGAGCAGTTCTTC; CDR3aa: CASSGRGVTSSYNEQFF
d_gene: NA; abundance: NA; j_gene: TRBJ1-5; v_gene: TRBV15; CDR3nt: TGTGCCACCAGCGAGAGAACGGGGATCGGCAATCAGCCCCAGCATTTT; CDR3aa: CATSERTGIGNQPQHF
d_gene: NA; abundance: NA; j_gene: TRBJ2-7; v_gene: TRBV19; CDR3nt: TGTGCCAGTAGTAAAAGTACAGGGCCCTCCTACGAGCAGTACTTC; CDR3aa: CASSKSTGPSYEQYF
d_gene: TRBD2; abundance: NA; j_gene: TRBJ2-1; v_gene: TRBV10-2; CDR3nt: TGCGCCAGCAGGAGGCTAGCGGGGGGCCTGAAAGCCAATGAGCAGTTCTTC; CDR3aa: CASRRLAGGLKANEQFF
d_gene: NA; abundance: NA; j_gene: TRBJ2-7; v_gene: TRBV6-5; CDR3nt: TGTGCCAGCTCCCGGGACACCCAATACGAGCAGTACTTC; CDR3aa: CASSRDTQYEQYF
d_gene: NA; abundance: NA; j_gene: TRBJ2-7; v_gene: TRBV13; CDR3nt: TGTGCCAGCAGCTTATCCAGGGATCCCTACGAGCAGTACTTC; CDR3aa: CASSLSRDPYEQYF
d_gene: NA; abundance: NA; j_gene: TRBJ1-2; v_gene: TRBV27; CDR3nt: TGTGCCAGCAGTTTATCCACAGCCTATGGCTACACCTTC; CDR3aa: CASSLSTAYGYTF
d_gene: NA; abundance: NA; j_gene: TRBJ2-1; v_gene: TRBV21-1; CDR3nt: TGTGCCAGCAGCAACAGGGGACTAGCGGGGGGGCTCAATGAGCAGTTCTTC; CDR3aa: CASSNRGLAGGLNEQFF
d_gene: TRBD1; abundance: NA; j_gene: TRBJ1-2; v_gene: TRBV30; CDR3nt: TGTGCCTGGAGTGTCGAGGGACAGGCCGCCAATGGCTACACCTTC; CDR3aa: CAWSVEGQAANGYTF
d_gene: NA; abundance: NA; j_gene: TRBJ2-3; v_gene: TRBV10-3; CDR3nt: TGTGCCATCAGTGAGCCACAGGGAAGCACAGATACGCAGTATTTT; CDR3aa: CAISEPQGSTDTQYF
d_gene: NA; abundance: NA; j_gene: TRBJ1-5; v_gene: TRBV6-5; CDR3nt: TGTGCCAGCACCAGGGAACGAAATCAGCCCCAGCATTTT; CDR3aa: CASTRERNQPQHF
d_gene: NA; abundance: NA; j_gene: TRBJ2-3; v_gene: TRBV18; CDR3nt: TGTGCCAGCTCACCCTTATCCCTCCAGTATTTT; CDR3aa: CASSPLSLQYF
d_gene: TRBD2; abundance: NA; j_gene: TRBJ2-1; v_gene: TRBV7-2; CDR3nt: TGTGCCAGCAGCGCCCGGGGGGGCCGGTACAATGAGCAGTTCTTC; CDR3aa: CASSARGGRYNEQFF
d_gene: NA; abundance: NA; j_gene: TRBJ2-7; v_gene: TRBV10-1; CDR3nt: TGCGCCAGCAGCCGCCTTGAGGGTTACGAGCAGTACTTC; CDR3aa: CASSRLEGYEQYF
d_gene: NA; abundance: NA; j_gene: TRBJ2-1; v_gene: TRBV2; CDR3nt: TGTGCCAGCAGTGATCCGGCGGGGAGCTCCTACAATGAGCAGTTCTTC; CDR3aa: CASSDPAGSSYNEQFF
d_gene: NA; abundance: NA; j_gene: TRBJ2-2; v_gene: TRBV5-1; CDR3nt: TGCGCCAGCAGCTTCGGGGATTCGAACACCGGGGAGCTGTTTTTT; CDR3aa: CASSFGDSNTGELFF
d_gene: NA; abundance: NA; j_gene: TRBJ1-4; v_gene: TRBV2; CDR3nt: TGTGCCAGCAGGCAGGGAAGAGTGTTTTTT; CDR3aa: CASRQGRVFF